A selection of T cell receptor beta chains follows, all from one sample in a study of spatial heterogeneity in lung cancer. MiXCR was run by TCRdb on the 5' RACE reads, yielding one entry per CDR3 protein. The top ten hold roughly 30% of the sample, which has some 37,000 distinct CDR3 sequences, under 8.5% seen once. Sequenced here: PBMCs, sampled at surgery. The receptors were gathered from a female donor with early-stage non-small cell lung cancer. CDR3s include the opening cysteine and the closing phenylalanine or tryptophan.

cdr3_length,v_call,cdr3_aa
18,TRBV7-9,CASRHLAGDIPVYNEQFF
14,TRBV20-1,CSAISDLYLSPLHF
13,TRBV25-1,CATASGRYNEQFF
14,TRBV7-2,CASSLSGGGGELFF
13,TRBV4-1,CASSQERDQPQHF
13,TRBV29-1,CSVEPQGNYGYTF
16,TRBV7-9,CASSLVRTRSYYEQYF
14,TRBV4-1,CASSRQAPNTEAFF
11,TRBV20-1,CSKGHRDTQYF
17,TRBV4-1,CASSQAAGQRPFGEQFF
14,TRBV5-1,CASSLSGPYNEQFF
13,TRBV5-1,CASSYDGKETQYF
13,TRBV7-7,CASSRTGVETQYF
15,TRBV5-1,CASSLEGTVFGEQYF
16,TRBV24-1,CATSDFFNSSYNEQFF
12,TRBV10-1,CASSGRWETQYF
13,TRBV9,CASSVARGENQYF
15,TRBV15,CATSEEGGIWNEQFF
14,TRBV7-8,CASSPRGSSSPLHF
15,TRBV18,CASSPGDHRDQPQHF
15,TRBV2,CASSLRGLPHEKLFF
14,TRBV20-1,CSSSLPPTTDTQYF
16,TRBV4-1,CASSPRIAGVIDTQYF
15,TRBV2,CASSDTRTVNTEAFF
15,TRBV5-1,CASSFWDRGRGGYTF
14,TRBV20-1,CSARGTGSYVEQYF
10,TRBV29-1,CSVEDGTGTF
16,TRBV5-6,CASSSWTGRSNTEAFF
20,TRBV27,CASSSLWPRHGLAEQETQYF
15,TRBV20-1,CSACLQGIGKNIQYF
12,TRBV20-1,CSAVYSNQPQHF
15,TRBV5-1,CASTRDSGSYNEQFF
13,TRBV7-2,CASTGGAGETQYF
13,TRBV6-5,CASSEDSTDTQYF
16,TRBV25-1,CASSGFTGPGKNIQYF
11,TRBV7-2,CASSSMETQYF
15,TRBV6-6,CASRGASGRFNEQFF
14,TRBV27,CASSPGTGGNEQFF
13,TRBV7-8,CASSPGQGYGYTF
17,TRBV7-6,CASSPRGTSGSGETQYF
14,TRBV19,CASRATSGAPEQYF
13,TRBV5-4,CASSRQVSYEQYF